Each of the 26 T cell receptor beta chains below was sequenced from the same sample in a study of neurological immune-mediated disorders. MiXCR was run by TCRdb on the 5' RACE reads, yielding one entry per CDR3 protein. This sample has tens of thousands of distinct CDR3 sequences, with 11% found just once. The sample was CD4+ T cells from blood. These receptors were obtained from a woman aged 25 to 39 with HTLV-1-associated myelopathy (HAM/TSP).

For this clonotype: At one of its ends the junction is not consistent with the germline gene, which may arise from a read error. This chain connects TRBV6-6 to TRBJ2-1, with 7 nucleotides matching TRBD2. CDR1 is MNHNY and CDR2 is SVGAGI in the germline V gene (reference sequence). The CDR3 is 14 amino acids. The CDR3 region is CASGGVRAYNEQFF. CDR3 in DNA: TGTGCCAGCGGGGGGGTCAGGGCCTACAATGAGCAGTTCTTT.

This clonotype was recorded many times. This chain links TRBV20-1 with TRBJ2-7; no clear D. Germline CDR1 is DFQATT and CDR2 is SNEGSKA (reference sequence). This CDR3 region has 12 residues. V lost 1 base and J 5 bases, leaving 9 bases between the germline ends. The CDR3 here is CSARVNHNEQYF. The CDR3 DNA reads TGCAGTGCTAGAGTCAACCACAACGAGCAGTACTTC.

The chain links TRBV18 to TRBJ1-1, with a weak D call TRBD1 (6 bases). The germline CDR1 and CDR2 sequences are KGHSH and LQKENI. The CDR3 is made up of 18 amino acids. V was trimmed by 4 bases and J by 6 bases, leaving 27 bases between them. The CDR3, as DNA: TGTGCCAGCTCACTCCGGCAGGGCACACACAGGGAGTGGGCTGAAGCTTTCTTT. Translating it yields CASSLRQGTHREWAEAFF.

This clonotype was seen ten or more times. The chain has TRBV3-1 and TRBJ2-7, with 7 bases identical to TRBD2. V lost 3 bases, J lost 6 bases, and 8 bases stayed unmatched. Germline CDR1 is LGHDT and CDR2 is YNNKEL (reference sequence). This CDR3 comprises 14 residues. CDR3 amino acids: CASSHLGRGFEQYF. CDR3 DNA sequence: TGTGCCAGCAGCCACCTTGGGCGGGGGTTCGAGCAGTACTTC.

This clonotype came up many times. The chain links TRBV27 to TRBJ2-7; D gene ambiguous. This CDR3 comprises 14 residues. CDR1 is MNHEY, CDR2 SMNVEV, per germline (reference sequence). V dropped 6 bases and J dropped 5 bases, with 17 bases sitting between them. This chain's CDR3 is CASRMDPVAHEQYF. The CDR3 region has the DNA TGTGCCAGCAGAATGGACCCTGTCGCCCACGAGCAGTACTTC.

This clonotype was found many times. This sequence joins TRBV12-3 or TRBV12-4 and TRBJ1-1; D may be TRBD1 (5 bases). This CDR3 spans 13 amino acids. V was pared by 5 bases and J by 1 base, with 8 bases between. The CDR3 loop reads CASSDSKNTEAFF. The DNA of the CDR3 is TGTGCCAGCAGTGACAGCAAGAACACTGAAGCTTTCTTT.

Many counts were recorded for this clonotype. The V and J genes are TRBV20-1 and TRBJ1-2; D may be TRBD1 (6 bases). Germline assignment: CDR1 DFQATT and CDR2 SNEGSKA (reference sequence). The CDR3 is 14 amino acids. The V end lost 1 base, the J end lost 4 bases, and 13 bases lay between the germline ends. CDR3 sequence (DNA): TGCAGTGCTAGAGTCGCAGGGGAGGGCTATGGCTACACCTTC. Amino acid sequence: CSARVAGEGYGYTF.

The chain has TRBV29-1 and TRBJ1-5, with a possible D match to TRBD1 (5 bases). This CDR3 comprises 14 residues. V shed 5 bases and J shed 3 bases, with 14 bases lying between them. Germline CDR1 reads SQVTM; CDR2 reads ANQGSEA. CDR3 amino acids: CSVRDGSYNQPQHF. The CDR3 DNA is TGCAGCGTTCGGGACGGTTCATACAATCAGCCCCAGCATTTT.

The chain carries TRBV7-9 and TRBJ2-3; the D gene is possibly TRBD1 (6 bases). This CDR3 has 15 residues. Germline assignment: CDR1 SEHNR and CDR2 FQNEAQ (reference sequence). The V and J ends lost 4 bases and 6 bases respectively, with 17 bases between them. The CDR3 protein is CASSSTRTARDTQYF. CDR3 nucleotide sequence: TGTGCCAGCAGCTCCACACGGACAGCCAGGGATACGCAGTATTTT.

This clonotype showed up many times. The V call is TRBV20-1, the J call TRBJ1-1; TRBD1 matches at 7 bases. The germline V gene has CDR1 DFQATT and CDR2 SNEGSKA (reference sequence). Trimming at V came to 3 bases and at J to 1 base, leaving 5 bases not matched to a gene. The CDR3 is made up of 14 amino acids. The CDR3 DNA sequence: TGCAGTGCTAGCCGGGGACAGCCGAACACTGAAGCTTTCTTT. This translates into CSASRGQPNTEAFF.

This clonotype was seen at least ten times. The rearrangement uses TRBV12-3 or TRBV12-4 and TRBJ1-2; no reliable D call. This CDR3 spans 11 amino acids. V was trimmed by 1 base and J by 5 bases, leaving 2 bases between them. Here the CDR3 DNA reads TGTGCCAGCAGTTTAGGGTATGGCTACACCTTC. Translation gives CASSLGYGYTF.

This clonotype occurred many times. V gene TRBV25-1 combines with J gene TRBJ1-5; TRBD1 might be the D (5 bases). CDR1 is MGHDK and CDR2 is SYGVNS in the germline V gene. V was trimmed by 8 bases and J by 9 bases, leaving 26 bases between them. The CDR3 totals 16 residues. The CDR3 region is CASRKTNRTRQGPQHF. In nucleotides, the CDR3 is TGTGCCAGCCGAAAAACTAACCGGACACGGCAAGGGCCCCAGCATTTT.

The table lists this clonotype with many counts. V gene TRBV2 combines with J gene TRBJ1-2, with TRBD1 matching 10 bases. Germline V gives CDR1 SNHLY, CDR2 FYNNEI. V trimming: 6 bases; J trimming: 6 bases; junction bases outside the gene matches: 4. The CDR3 sequence is 13 residues long. CDR3 coding DNA: TGTGCCAGCAGGAAGACAGGGGGCAATGGCTACACCTTC. Its translation is CASRKTGGNGYTF.

This clonotype was found many times. V and J are TRBV2 and TRBJ2-3; weak D call: TRBD2 (7 bases). CDR1 is SNHLY and CDR2 is FYNNEI in the germline V gene. V was pared by 7 bases and J by 0 bases, with 14 bases between. CDR3 length: 15 amino acids. DNA for the CDR3: TGTGCCAGCACACGGGGGGCCAAGAGCACAGATACGCAGTATTTT. Translating gives CASTRGAKSTDTQYF.

This clonotype was seen repeatedly, ten times or more. This rearrangement joins TRBV6-5 to TRBJ2-2, with TRBD1 identical over 8 bases. Per germline, CDR1 MNHEY and CDR2 SVGAGI. V lost 9 bases to trimming and J lost 7 bases; unmatched junction nucleotides: 13. This CDR3 contains 15 residues. The DNA for the CDR3 is TGTGCCAGTTTACACAGGGGGGATGGCGGCGGGGAGCTGTTTTTT. Its protein product is CASLHRGDGGGELFF.

This rearrangement joins TRBV5-4 to TRBJ2-7; no clear D. This CDR3 is 15 amino acids long. Trimming cost V 9 bases and J 1 base, with 20 bases left between them. Germline assignment: CDR1 SGHNT and CDR2 YYREEE (reference sequence). CDR3 loop: CANSSDARRSYEQYF. DNA of the CDR3: TGTGCCAACAGTTCGGACGCCAGGAGATCCTACGAGCAGTACTTC.

This clonotype was detected ten times or more. CDR3 sequence (DNA): TGCGCCAGCAGCTTGAGGCAGTTAACCTACGAGCAGTACTTC. Its translation is CASSLRQLTYEQYF. V is TRBV5-1 and J is TRBJ2-7; unclear D gene. The V and J ends lost 1 base and 2 bases respectively, with 10 bases between them. The CDR3 is 14 residues long. The V gene's germline CDR1 is SGHRS and CDR2 YFSETQ.

This clonotype has a count of ten or more. The V call is TRBV3-1, the J call TRBJ1-5; unclear D gene. Per the germline V gene, CDR1 is LGHDT and CDR2 is YNNKEL (reference sequence). The CDR3 is made up of 15 amino acids. V was pared by 1 base and J by 3 bases, with 10 bases between. As DNA, the CDR3 is TGTGCCAGCAGCCAAGGGATAGGTATCAATCAGCCCCAGCATTTT. It specifies CASSQGIGINQPQHF.

This clonotype was seen repeatedly, ten times or more. The chain uses TRBV20-1 and TRBJ1-1, with D hard to call. This CDR3 is 11 amino acids long. CDR1 DFQATT and CDR2 SNEGSKA come from the germline V gene (reference sequence). Trimming stripped 5 bases from V and 1 base from J, with 5 bases between. CDR3 nucleotides: TGCAGTGCTTCTACGAACACTGAAGCTTTCTTT. Protein product: CSASTNTEAFF.

This clonotype was recorded at least ten times. The V gene is TRBV4-1, the J gene TRBJ1-3; D remains ambiguous. V was trimmed by 4 bases and J by 0 bases, leaving 13 bases between them. The CDR3 consists of 16 residues. Germline V gene data show CDR1 as MGHRA and CDR2 as YSYEKL. CDR3 sequence (DNA): TGCGCCAGCAGCCGACCTGACCGTGACTCTGGAAACACCATATATTTT. Protein: CASSRPDRDSGNTIYF.

This clonotype was seen repeatedly, ten times or more. The chain couples TRBV5-1 to TRBJ2-7; D is perhaps TRBD1 or TRBD2 (5 bases each). Germline V gives CDR1 SGHRS, CDR2 YFSETQ. The CDR3 has 17 residues. Trimming cost V 0 bases and J 2 bases, with 18 bases left between them. CDR3 protein: CASSLAGKGARPYEQYF. CDR3 in DNA: TGCGCCAGCAGCTTGGCGGGAAAAGGGGCTAGGCCCTACGAGCAGTACTTC.

At least ten counts were recorded for this clonotype. J is TRBJ2-3 and V is TRBV20-1, with D perhaps TRBD1 or TRBD2 (6 bases each). The CDR3 totals 15 residues. Germline-derived CDR1 and CDR2 are DFQATT and SNEGSKA (reference sequence). The V and J ends lost 0 bases and 0 bases respectively, with 10 bases between them. The CDR3 coding sequence is TGCAGTGCTAGAGAGCCGGGGGCGAGCACAGATACGCAGTATTTT. This codes for CSAREPGASTDTQYF.

The rearrangement joins TRBV20-1 to TRBJ2-7, with D unresolved. Germline CDR1 is DFQATT and CDR2 is SNEGSKA (reference sequence). Trimming left V 1 base short and J 2 bases short, with 12 bases between. The CDR3 totals 14 residues. The CDR3 loop is CSARAGAVPYEQYF. The CDR3 DNA is TGCAGTGCTAGAGCGGGTGCGGTTCCCTACGAGCAGTACTTC.

This clonotype occurred many times. The chain uses TRBV5-1 and TRBJ1-6, with D unclear. There are 15 residues in the CDR3. V lost 0 bases, J lost 6 bases, and 10 bases lay in between. Germline values: CDR1 SGHRS, CDR2 YFSETQ. Here the CDR3 DNA reads TGCGCCAGCAGCTTGGAAGGCCAGTTTAATTCACCCCTCCACTTT. Its protein product is CASSLEGQFNSPLHF. The full variable domain, with the rest looked up from reference TRBV5-1 and TRBJ1-6, is KAGVTQTPRYLIKTRGQQVTLSCSPISGHRSVSWYQQTPGQGLQFLFEYFSETQRNKGNFPGRFSGRQFSNSRSEMNVSTLELGDSALYLCASSLEGQFNSPLHFGNGTRLTVT.

This clonotype has ten or more counts. V gene TRBV24-1 combines with J gene TRBJ2-2; D unresolved. This CDR3 comprises 12 residues. Trimming took off 7 bases at V and 7 bases at J, with 9 bases between the two ends. Germline lookup yields CDR1 KGHDR and CDR2 SFDVKD. The CDR3 protein is CATSMFVGELFF. CDR3 coding DNA: TGTGCCACCAGCATGTTCGTCGGGGAGCTGTTTTTT.

The sample holds many counts of this clonotype. This CDR3 reads CASSGPTLAGGLYEQYF. CDR3 DNA: TGTGCCAGCAGCGGCCCAACTCTAGCGGGGGGGCTCTACGAGCAGTACTTC. The chain carries TRBV9 and TRBJ2-7; 12 nucleotides line up with TRBD2. The germline gives CDR1 SGDLS, CDR2 YYNGEE. This CDR3 comprises 17 residues. V shed 3 bases, J shed 3 bases, and the junction held 10 bases outside the gene matches.